This passage covers 15 T cell receptor beta chains from one sample sequenced in a study of cytomegalovirus exposure and HLA in healthy donors. 13 Jbeta primers and 60 Vbeta primers were used for the PCR. Here immunoSEQ multiplex PCR was the method, and the copy in TCRdb shows in-frame clones only, minus some. Of about 140,000 clones listed, around a tenth were seen once; the top ten hold 1.5% to 2%. The sample comprised PBMCs. These receptors all stem from a male donor in good health and CMV-seronegative.

The chain combines TRBV4-2 with TRBJ2-3; D might be TRBD2 (5 bases). CDR3 length equals 14 residues. Germline assignment: CDR1 LGHNA and CDR2 YNFKEQ. The V end lost 4 bases, the J end lost 6 bases, and 14 bases lay between the germline ends. The CDR3 coding sequence is TGTGCCAGCAGCCTCACTAGGGATTCGGATACGCAGTATTTT. Its translation: CASSLTRDSDTQYF.

V gene TRBV6-5 combines with J gene TRBJ1-2; D is unresolved. Germline CDR1 and CDR2: MNHEY and SVGAGI. The CDR3 runs to 14 residues. Between the trimmed V and J ends, which lost 8 bases and 3 bases, there was a span of 16 bases. CDR3 DNA: TGTGCCAGCTCCCCTCTGAACCGGGACTATGGCTACACCTTC. Its translation is CASSPLNRDYGYTF.

V gene TRBV9 combines with J gene TRBJ1-3; D may be TRBD1 (5 bases). Germline CDR1 reads SGDLS; CDR2 reads YYNGEE. The CDR3 contains 17 residues. Trimming stripped 3 bases from V and 3 bases from J, with 19 bases between. CDR3 sequence reads: CASSGAAGGFVGNTIYF. In DNA, the CDR3 is TGTGCCAGCAGCGGGGCAGCTGGGGGGTTTGTTGGAAACACCATATATTTT.

This clone appeared a few times. The chain joins TRBV30 to TRBJ1-4; TRBD1 agrees at 9 bases. This CDR3 is 12 amino acids long. Germline V gene data show CDR1 as GTSNPN and CDR2 as SVGIG (reference sequence). In DNA, the CDR3 is TGTGCTTCGACAGGGGGGAATGAAAAACTGTTTTTT. Its protein is CASTGGNEKLFF.

This clone was observed a handful of times. The V call is TRBV28, the J call TRBJ2-7; D remains ambiguous. V was cut by 6 bases and J by 12 bases, with 18 bases left in between. CDR1 is MDHEN, CDR2 SYDVKM, per germline. The CDR3 runs 12 residues. In DNA, the CDR3 is TGTGCCAGCAGCCTCCGGTCATATTTGCCGTACTTC. It is translated as CASSLRSYLPYF.

As concerns this clone: A junction boundary mismatches the germline segment, possibly from a read error. The chain couples TRBV20-1 to TRBJ2-7, with 7 bases lining up with TRBD2. The length of the CDR3 is 11 residues. Germline-derived CDR1 and CDR2 are DFQATT and SNEGSKA (reference sequence). This CDR3 reads CSAGRGGGYGF. The CDR3 region has the DNA TGCAGTGCTGGGAGGGGAGGCGGTTACGGCTTC.

The genes are TRBV7-9 and TRBJ1-5, with D perhaps matching TRBD1 (6 bases). The CDR3 has 14 residues. Trimming stripped 3 bases from V and 3 bases from J, with 9 bases between. The germline V gene has CDR1 SEHNR and CDR2 FQNEAQ (reference sequence). Here the CDR3 reads CASSLDSTNQPQHF. In DNA form, the CDR3 reads TGTGCCAGCAGCTTGGACAGTACCAATCAGCCCCAGCATTTT.

This clone came up a few times. The chain uses TRBV6-6 and TRBJ2-1; 10 nucleotides align to TRBD2. This CDR3 has 15 amino acids. Germline CDR1 is MNHNY and CDR2 is SVGAGI (reference sequence). Trimming cost V 4 bases and J 6 bases; bases outside gene matches: 6. CDR3 residues: CASSFTGTSANEQFF. CDR3 bases: TGTGCCAGCAGTTTTACCGGGACTAGCGCCAATGAGCAGTTCTTC.

The CDR3 coding sequence is TGTGCCAGCAGTTTAACTCCACAGGGGGGGACACCCCTCCACTTT. Its translation: CASSLTPQGGTPLHF. The chain employs TRBV27 and TRBJ1-6; 8 nucleotides agree with TRBD1. V shed 2 bases and J 11 bases; nucleotides not matched to a gene: 8. Germline values: CDR1 MNHEY, CDR2 SMNVEV (reference sequence). This CDR3 contains 15 residues.

This clone has more than one count but fewer than ten. The same CDR3 can be traced to other DNA sequences in this sample. CDR3 loop: CASSRGTGDDQPQHF. CDR3 DNA sequence: TGCGCCAGCAGCCGAGGGACAGGAGATGATCAGCCCCAGCATTTT. The J gene is TRBJ1-5, the V gene TRBV4-3, with 8 positions matching TRBD1. Germline lookup yields CDR1 LGHNA and CDR2 YSLEER. The CDR3 has 15 amino acids. V gave up 4 bases and J gave up 5 bases; unmatched junction bases: 7.

The chain employs TRBV10-3 and TRBJ1-5; tentative D call: TRBD1 (6 bases). Germline lookup yields CDR1 ENHRY and CDR2 SYGVKD. Trimming took off 0 bases at V and 7 bases at J, with 7 bases between the two ends. The CDR3 is 13 residues long. CDR3 residues: CAISESQGQPQHF. The DNA of the CDR3 is TGTGCCATCAGTGAGTCGCAGGGGCAGCCCCAGCATTTT.

This chain joins TRBV6-4 and TRBJ2-3; no clear D gene. Between the trimmed V and J ends, which lost 0 bases and 6 bases, there was a span of 10 bases. The germline V gene has CDR1 MRHNA and CDR2 SNTAGT. The CDR3 consists of 14 residues. CDR3 sequence (DNA): TGTGCCAGCAGTGACTCGAGTGAGGTTGATACGCAGTATTTT. Translated: CASSDSSEVDTQYF.

There are a few counts of this clone. The chain employs TRBV4-1 and TRBJ1-3, with D unclear. This CDR3 comprises 16 residues. Looked up from germline, CDR1 is MGHRA and CDR2 is YSYEKL. The V gene lost 3 bases and the J gene lost 0 bases, with 12 bases spanning the gap. The CDR3 region is CASSQGSQSSGNTIYF. In nucleotides, the CDR3 is TGCGCCAGCAGCCAGGGCAGCCAGAGCTCTGGAAACACCATATATTTT.

The chain employs TRBV30 and TRBJ2-1; 9 positions agree with TRBD2. From germline, CDR1 is GTSNPN and CDR2 SVGIG (reference sequence). Trimming cost V 1 base and J 7 bases; bases outside gene matches: 8. The CDR3 is 15 residues long. CDR3 loop: CAWSAREGWRNEQFF. As DNA, the CDR3 is TGTGCCTGGAGTGCGCGGGAGGGATGGAGGAATGAGCAGTTCTTC.

This chain links TRBV11-2 with TRBJ2-5; TRBD2 matches at 12 bases. The germline V gene has CDR1 SGHAT and CDR2 FQNNGV. The length of the CDR3 is 15 residues. After removal of 1 base from V and 4 bases from J, the junction contained 1 base not matched to a gene. The CDR3 bases are TGTGCCAGCAGCTTAGTACTAGCGGGGGGAGAGACCCAGTACTTC. It codes for CASSLVLAGGETQYF. Supplemented by reference TRBV11-2 and TRBJ2-5, the full variable domain reads EAGVAQSPRYKIIEKRQSVAFWCNPISGHATLYWYQQILGQGPKLLIQFQNNGVVDDSQLPKDRFSAERLKGVDSTLKIQPAKLEDSAVYLCASSLVLAGGETQYFGPGTRLLVL.